Sequencing of this T cell receptor beta chain was carried out in a study of CD8+CD57+ T cells in acquired aplastic anemia. Background on the study: Around 3.5 ug was the average amount of DNA from sorted CD4+ and CD8+ cells. Where healthy donors were concerned, CD4+ cells averaged around 9.9 million reads.

TCR beta VDJ and CDR3 profiles were obtained from a genomic DNA template. MiXCR, run by TCRdb on the reads, gives a single entry per CDR3 protein. Among about 190,000 distinct CDR3 sequences listed, roughly half were seen once. Study-wide findings and caveats: Between the patient and control groups, CD8+ Simpson's diversity did not differ significantly. Almost 30 CD8+ CDR3 sequences occurred in both the patients and the controls.

The CDR3 extends over 15 amino acids. Germline V gene data show CDR1 as ENHRY and CDR2 as SYGVKD. In regard to this clonotype: The antigen is unknown. A junction boundary mismatches the germline segment, possibly from a read error.

The sequence was collected from a human donor in good health, serving as a control. The V gene is TRBV10-3, the J gene TRBJ1-6; D is ambiguous. Sequencing was performed on sorted CD4+, CD8+, or CD8+CD57+ T cells (not recorded which) from PBMCs. Written as DNA, the CDR3 is TGTGCCATCAGTGCGTCAAGCTCCTATACTTCACCTCTCCACTTT. Translating it yields CAISASSSYTSPLHF.